The entry below describes one TCR beta chain. Its target is not known. The germline gives CDR1 SEHNR, CDR2 FQNEAQ (reference sequence). V shed 8 bases and J 2 bases; nucleotides not matched to a gene: 2. The CDR3 consists of 12 residues. Using its own MiXCR run on the 5' RACE reads, TCRdb lists one record per CDR3 protein. In the table there are some 120,000 distinct CDR3 sequences, about 8.8% of which are singletons. This specimen belongs to a study of T cells after yellow fever vaccination. Study findings and constraints: Only a small proportion of the clonotypes turned up in both the CD4 and the CD8 compartments, likely arising from convergent recombination.

V and J are TRBV7-9 and TRBJ2-5; 7 nucleotides line up with TRBD1. The sequence derives from a man aged 18 to 29 who received the YFV17D yellow fever vaccine. The specimen was CD8+ T cells sorted from PBMCs, collected on the day of the yellow fever booster vaccination. The CDR3 region has the DNA TGTGCCAGCGCGGACAGGCAAGAGACCCAGTACTTC. This sequence encodes CASADRQETQYF.